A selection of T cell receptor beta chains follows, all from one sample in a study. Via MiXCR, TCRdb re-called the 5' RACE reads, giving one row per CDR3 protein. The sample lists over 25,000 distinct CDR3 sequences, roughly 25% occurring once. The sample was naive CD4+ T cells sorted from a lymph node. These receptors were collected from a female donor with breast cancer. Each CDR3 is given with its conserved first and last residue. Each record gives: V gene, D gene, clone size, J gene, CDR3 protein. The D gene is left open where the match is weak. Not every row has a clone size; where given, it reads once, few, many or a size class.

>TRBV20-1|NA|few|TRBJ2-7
CSARDDGGVGYEQYF
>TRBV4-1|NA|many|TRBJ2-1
CASSQVRVNEQFF
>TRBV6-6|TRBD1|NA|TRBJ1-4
CASRPGTGNEKLFF
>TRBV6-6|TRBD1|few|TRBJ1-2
CASNPSGGDGYTF
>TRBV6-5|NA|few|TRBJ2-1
CASYGSASYNEQFF
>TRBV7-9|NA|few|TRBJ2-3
CASSPDQNTDTQYF
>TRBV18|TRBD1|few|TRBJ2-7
CASSRQGDLYEQYF
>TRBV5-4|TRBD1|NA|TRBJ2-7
CASSFLGQVKRREQYF
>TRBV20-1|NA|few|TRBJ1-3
CSARGQVPFSGNTIYF
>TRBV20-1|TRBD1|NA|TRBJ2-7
CSARPGQGAYEQYF
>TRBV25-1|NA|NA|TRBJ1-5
CASSGGGPQHF
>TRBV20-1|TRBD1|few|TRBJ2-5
CSAPDRAGETQYF
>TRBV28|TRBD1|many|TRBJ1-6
CASSPSGGPNSPLHF
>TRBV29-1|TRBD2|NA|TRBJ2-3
CSTPGLAGVGTDTQYF
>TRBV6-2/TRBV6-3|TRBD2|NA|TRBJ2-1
CASEAGLAGAYNEQLF
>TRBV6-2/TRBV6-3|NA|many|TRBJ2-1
CASRNPLREQFF
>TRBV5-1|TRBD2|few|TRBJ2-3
CASSPWGGTSGSLTDTQYF
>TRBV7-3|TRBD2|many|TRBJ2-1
CASSSLAGGDEQFF
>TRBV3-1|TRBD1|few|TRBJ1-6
CASSQTPGQGISPLHF
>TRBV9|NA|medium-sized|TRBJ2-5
CASSADQETQYF
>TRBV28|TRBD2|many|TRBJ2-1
CASSFRGGLNEQFF
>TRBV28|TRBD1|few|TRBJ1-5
CASSSGQGARNQPQHF
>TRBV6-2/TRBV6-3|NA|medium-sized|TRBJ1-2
CASRDPNYGYTF
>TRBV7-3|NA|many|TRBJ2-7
CASSSQPGSSYEQYF
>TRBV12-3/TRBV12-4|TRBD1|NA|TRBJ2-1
CATQTGGTYNEQFF
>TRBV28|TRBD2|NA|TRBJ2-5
CASSLRGTAGGRETQYF
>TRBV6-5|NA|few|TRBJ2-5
CASSSGVTGSRETQYF
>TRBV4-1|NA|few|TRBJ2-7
CASSQEGAAISYEQYF
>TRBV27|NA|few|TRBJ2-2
CASTGWSGLRDNTGELFF
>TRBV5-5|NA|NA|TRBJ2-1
CASSPGSFYEQFF
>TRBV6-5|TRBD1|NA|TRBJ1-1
CASRPTGENTEAFF
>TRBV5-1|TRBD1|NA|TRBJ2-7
CASSLVGGDEQYF
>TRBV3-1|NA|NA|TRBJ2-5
CASSQVVRIGTQYF
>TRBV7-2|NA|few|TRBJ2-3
CASSLLQKDTQYF
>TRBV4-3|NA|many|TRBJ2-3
CASSPGGVDTQYF
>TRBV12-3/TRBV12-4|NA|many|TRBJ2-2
CASSLAQGNTGELFF
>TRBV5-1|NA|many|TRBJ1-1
CASSFFGGAKNTEAFF
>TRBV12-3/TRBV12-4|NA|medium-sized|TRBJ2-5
CASSLGAGETQYF
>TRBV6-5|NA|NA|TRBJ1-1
CASSSRGGTNTEAFF
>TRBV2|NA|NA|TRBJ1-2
CASNGGHGYTF
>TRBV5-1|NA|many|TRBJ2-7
CASSRDKGYEQYF
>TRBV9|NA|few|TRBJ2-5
CASSVVGDVGETQYF
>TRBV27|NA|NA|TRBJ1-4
CASRGEKLFF
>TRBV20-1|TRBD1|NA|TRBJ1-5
CSAGTGEAFRQPQHF
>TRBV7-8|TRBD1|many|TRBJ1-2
CASSPRDSPSYGYTF
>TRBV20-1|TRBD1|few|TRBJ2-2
CSAPHGQVTGELFF
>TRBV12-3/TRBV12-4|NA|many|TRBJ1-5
CASSLTGHRDQPQHF
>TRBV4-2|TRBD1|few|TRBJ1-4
CASSQGQGNEKLFF